This T cell receptor beta chain was identified during a study of CD8+ T cells in alopecia areata. Treatment noted: oral pan-JAK inhibitor, 5-10 mg twice daily. Reverse transcribed after extraction, RNA yielded cDNA as the sequencing template. Produced via immunoSEQ multiplex PCR; TCRdb's table is partial and in-frame only. The table lists around 270,000 clones, over 45% of them singletons, with about 1.7% in the top ten. CDR1 GTSNPN and CDR2 SVGIG come from the germline V gene (reference sequence). The V and J ends lost 0 bases and 5 bases respectively, with 11 bases between them. This CDR3 is 13 amino acids long.

This material consisted of CD4+ T cells sorted from blood, taken at week 24, from a patient treated with tofacitinib. This clonotype was sampled from a human donor with alopecia areata. The V gene is TRBV30, the J gene TRBJ2-7; possibly TRBD1 or TRBD2 for D (5 bases each). DNA for the CDR3: TGTGCCTGGAGTGTGGGGGAGTGGGACGAGCAGTACTTC. The encoded protein is CAWSVGEWDEQYF.